The 9 T cell receptor beta chains given below trace back to one sample, sequenced in a study of blood T cell repertoires in COVID-19. The repertoire was sequenced with immunoSEQ multiplex PCR; TCRdb's copy has only in-frame clones and lacks some. The sample contains around 170,000 clones, roughly 84% of which appear only once. Material: peripheral blood. The receptors originated from a human donor in a cohort sampled during active COVID-19.

V gene TRBV15 combines with J gene TRBJ1-1; D gene ambiguous. Germline values: CDR1 LNHNV, CDR2 YYDKDF (reference sequence). The germline V and J ends were trimmed by 7 bases and 0 bases, with 6 bases remaining between them. The CDR3 contains 12 residues. CDR3 sequence: CATNAVNTEAFF. The CDR3 bases are TGTGCCACCAACGCGGTGAACACTGAAGCTTTCTTT.

The chain combines TRBV19 with TRBJ2-3; TRBD2 aligns across 13 bases. J lost 3 bases, V lost 9 bases, and 6 bases had no gene match. The CDR3 runs to 15 residues. Germline lookup yields CDR1 LNHDA and CDR2 SQIVND (reference sequence). The CDR3 region is CASSTGLAGTDTQYF. The CDR3 coding sequence is TGTGCCAGCTCGACGGGACTAGCGGGGACAGATACGCAGTATTTT.

This chain links TRBV7-9 with TRBJ2-1, with 8 bases lining up with TRBD1. The CDR3 covers 14 residues. J gave up 9 bases and V 3 bases, and 7 bases lay outside the gene matches. CDR1 SEHNR and CDR2 FQNEAQ come from the germline V gene (reference sequence). The CDR3 loop is CASSLQGAQVEQFF. For the CDR3, the DNA is TGTGCCAGCAGCTTGCAGGGGGCCCAAGTTGAGCAGTTCTTC.

This rearrangement joins TRBV6-4 to TRBJ2-5; the match to TRBD2 covers 16 bases. Trimming at V came to 0 bases and at J to 5 bases, leaving 3 bases not matched to a gene. The CDR3 contains 17 residues. CDR1 is MRHNA, CDR2 SNTAGT, per germline. CDR3 sequence: CASSDSGTSGRGETQYF. The CDR3 nucleotides are TGTGCCAGCAGTGACTCCGGGACTAGCGGGAGGGGGGAGACCCAGTACTTC.

The chain joins TRBV6-4 to TRBJ2-1, with D possibly being TRBD2 (6 bases). The CDR3 is made up of 18 amino acids. Trimming pared 0 bases from V and 4 bases from J, leaving 19 bases between. Germline CDR1 MRHNA, CDR2 SNTAGT. As DNA, the CDR3 is TGTGCCAGCAGTGACTCGATAGGTTCAGCGGGCGATTACAATGAGCAGTTCTTC. This translates into CASSDSIGSAGDYNEQFF.

The chain has TRBV7-3 and TRBJ1-1; 8 nucleotides align to TRBD1. Per germline, CDR1 SGHTA and CDR2 FQGTGA. The CDR3 length is 15 residues. The J segment lost 1 base and the V segment lost 5 bases, leaving 6 bases of the junction unmatched. The CDR3 sequence is CASSTRTGQNTEAFF. For the CDR3, the DNA is TGTGCCAGCAGCACCCGGACAGGGCAGAACACTGAAGCTTTCTTT.

The chain combines TRBV3-1 (or the pseudogene TRBV3-2) with TRBJ2-1, with 13 bases lining up with TRBD2. Germline V lookup: CDR1 LGHDT, CDR2 YNNKEL (reference sequence). The CDR3 totals 16 residues. V lost 3 bases and J lost 8; bases outside the gene matches: 7. This chain's CDR3 is CASSHTSGGAGYEQFF. CDR3 coding DNA: TGTGCCAGCAGCCACACTAGCGGGGGGGCTGGGTATGAGCAGTTCTTC.

The chain carries TRBV7-2 and TRBJ2-3; 10 bases line up with TRBD2. CDR1 is SGHTA, CDR2 FQGNSA, per germline. The CDR3 totals 14 residues. J lost 4 bases, V lost 5 bases, and 3 bases had no gene match. This CDR3 reads CASSIGTSADTQYF. CDR3 DNA: TGTGCCAGCAGCATTGGGACTAGCGCAGATACGCAGTATTTT.

The V gene is TRBV4-1, the J gene TRBJ1-6, with D possibly TRBD1 on 5 matching bases. The CDR3 has 15 residues. Deletions cut 8 bases from V and 1 base from J, with 12 bases between. In germline, CDR1 is MGHRA, CDR2 YSYEKL. CDR3 nucleotides: TGCGCCAGCGGGCGGGGGAGTTCCTATAATTCACCCCTCCACTTT. As protein: CASGRGSSYNSPLHF.